This TCR beta chain was found in a study of regulatory T cells in long-lasting Graves disease. Study summary: For under 3 months, newly diagnosed Graves' patients had been taking antithyroid drugs. Study-wide results and caveats: Sampling was limited to peripheral blood rather than thyroid tissue. Persistent disease exhibited a predilection for TRBV28, TRBJ1-2 and TRBJ2-5.

With iRepertoire HTBI primers and Arm-PCR of CDR3 regions, TCR beta libraries were built. TCRdb reprocessed the multiplex PCR reads via MiXCR and lists one record per CDR3 protein. The sample records roughly 500,000 distinct CDR3 sequences, less than 15% being singletons. Trimming pared 6 bases from V and 7 bases from J, leaving 10 bases between. The CDR3 runs to 12 residues. Germline V lookup: CDR1 GTSNPN, CDR2 SVGIG (reference sequence). As regards this clonotype: Its cognate antigen is unknown.

Time point described: newly diagnosed GD, antithyroid drugs for less than 3 months. PBMC RNA served as the TCR library source. In addition, the sample was reused for a study of T cells in Graves' hyperthyroidism and ophthalmopathy. That source notes: When ophthalmopathy did not progress within 18 months, Graves' hyperthyroidism was considered stable.

This chain links TRBV30 with TRBJ1-6, with no clear D. Sequences were derived from peripheral blood mononuclear cells (PBMCs), sampled at new diagnosis, from a patient treated with antithyroid drugs. The receptor was derived from a young man with Graves disease. In DNA form, the CDR3 reads TGTGCCTGTATTGGGAGAAATTCACCCCTCCACTTT. Translating it yields CACIGRNSPLHF.